This is a list of T cell receptor beta chains from one sample in a study of shared clonotypes between healthy human individuals. Clones were sequenced by immunoSEQ multiplex PCR, and TCRdb holds only the in-frame ones, with some missing. The sample contains about a million clones, approximately 77% of which appear only once. The sequencing sample was made of memory CD4+ T cells from PBMCs. The receptor source for this set is a man in his late teens or twenties in good health. Some clones in this sample may be carry-over from other donors' samples. CDR3s include the opening cysteine and the closing phenylalanine or tryptophan. D genes are given only for firm matches. Not all rows give a size; the values are once, few, many and, for expanded clones, a class.

clone size	V gene	D gene	J gene	CDR3 protein
NA	TRBV4-2	NA	TRBJ1-1	CASSQGQTNTEAFF
NA	TRBV29-1	NA	TRBJ2-4	CSVAGDVNIQYF
few	TRBV4-3	NA	TRBJ2-1	CASSQDFGLRNEQFF
NA	TRBV7-3	NA	TRBJ1-1	CASSLMGPDNTEAFF
NA	TRBV28	NA	TRBJ2-7	CASSLGQKIYEQYF
NA	TRBV25-1	NA	TRBJ2-1	CASSEVSGQGGEQFF
NA	TRBV14	NA	TRBJ2-1	CASSQDGAWFF
NA	TRBV28	TRBD1	TRBJ2-4	CASSTGQGQDIQYF
NA	TRBV18	NA	TRBJ2-2	CASSPPAQGGTPGELFF
NA	TRBV11-2	NA	TRBJ2-7	CASSLGSSEQYF
few	TRBV4-1	NA	TRBJ1-1	CASSQAPNTEAFF
NA	TRBV5-4	TRBD1	TRBJ1-2	CASSDRGRDYGYTF
NA	TRBV7-2	TRBD1	TRBJ1-4	CASSSVGPGQGDEKLFF
NA	TRBV5-1	TRBD2	TRBJ2-2	CASSPRGEPTGELFF
many	TRBV19	NA	TRBJ1-5	CASSIGRPQPQHF
few	TRBV19	NA	TRBJ1-1	CASSYPLNRGRDTEAFF
NA	TRBV9	NA	TRBJ2-1	CASSVQGNYNEQFF
NA	TRBV15	TRBD2	TRBJ2-7	CATSRSSSRTSGRVYEQYF
NA	TRBV7-8	NA	TRBJ1-2	CASTETGQNYGYTF
NA	TRBV28	NA	TRBJ1-2	CASSLGRIRNYGYTF
NA	TRBV5-1	TRBD2	TRBJ2-7	CASSLGTSGDYEQYF
once	TRBV28	NA	TRBJ2-6	CASSPEGMGANVLTF
NA	TRBV5-1	TRBD2	TRBJ2-3	CASSGASGIGDTQYF
NA	TRBV29-1	TRBD2	TRBJ2-1	CSAGTSGRNEQFF
many	TRBV18	NA	TRBJ2-1	CASSPGLNDEQFF
NA	TRBV27	TRBD2	TRBJ2-7	CASSLGGVTYEQYF
NA	TRBV19	NA	TRBJ1-5	CASSIVGLRSQPQHF
NA	TRBV7-3	TRBD1	TRBJ2-6	CASSASTGSGANVLTF
NA	TRBV5-4	TRBD1	TRBJ1-1	CASSWRGRGVSEAFF
NA	TRBV11-2	TRBD2	TRBJ2-1	CASSLGSTSGRVRYNEQFF
NA	TRBV20-1	NA	TRBJ2-4	CSANQNIQYF
NA	TRBV6-1	NA	TRBJ2-6	CASREVPGRCKLLISGANVLTF